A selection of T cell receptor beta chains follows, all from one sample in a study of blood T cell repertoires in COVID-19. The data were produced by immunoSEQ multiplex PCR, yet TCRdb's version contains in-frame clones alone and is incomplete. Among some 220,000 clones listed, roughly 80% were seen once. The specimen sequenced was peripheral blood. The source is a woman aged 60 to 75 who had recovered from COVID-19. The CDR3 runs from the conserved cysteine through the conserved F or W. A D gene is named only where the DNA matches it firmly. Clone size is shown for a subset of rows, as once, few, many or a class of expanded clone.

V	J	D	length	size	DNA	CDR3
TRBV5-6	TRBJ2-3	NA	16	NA	TGTGCCAGCAGCTTGGGCGGCGGGATGAGCACAGATACGCAGTATTTT	CASSLGGGMSTDTQYF
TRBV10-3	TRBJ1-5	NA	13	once	TGTGCCATCAGTGAGTCGGCGGGGCAGCCCCAGCATTTT	CAISESAGQPQHF
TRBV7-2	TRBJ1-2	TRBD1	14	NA	TGTGCCAGCAGCTCGACAGGGGGAGGCTATGGCTACACCTTC	CASSSTGGGYGYTF
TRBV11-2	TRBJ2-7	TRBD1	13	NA	TGTGCCAGCAGCTCCGGGACAGCTAACGAGCAGTACTTC	CASSSGTANEQYF
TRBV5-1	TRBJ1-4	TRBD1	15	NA	TGCGCCAGCAGCTCGGGACAGGGGCCTAATGAAAAACTGTTTTTT	CASSSGQGPNEKLFF
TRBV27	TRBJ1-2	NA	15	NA	TGTGCCAGCAGTCCCAGGCAGGGAGGTAGCTATGGCTACACCTTC	CASSPRQGGSYGYTF
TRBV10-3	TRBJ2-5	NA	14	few	TGTGCCATCAGTGAGTCCCTAGCAAAAGAGACCCAGTACTTC	CAISESLAKETQYF
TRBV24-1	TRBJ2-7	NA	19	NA	TGTGCCACCAGTGATTTGCGGTTCTACCGGCGGGCAGTCGCCTACGAGCAGTACTTC	CATSDLRFYRRAVAYEQYF
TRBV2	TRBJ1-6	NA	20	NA	TGTGCCAGCAGTGAGCGTGTTTCGGCCCTGCTTGGGGCGCGTAATTCACCCCTCCACTTT	CASSERVSALLGARNSPLHF
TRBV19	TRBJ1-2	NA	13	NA	TGTGCCAGTACCGGACAGTCACCCTATGGCTACACCTTC	CASTGQSPYGYTF
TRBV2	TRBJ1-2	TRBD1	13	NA	TGTGCCAGCAGTGGCGGGACAGGGAATGGCTACACCTTC	CASSGGTGNGYTF
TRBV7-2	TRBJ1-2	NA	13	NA	TGTGCCAGCAGCTCGTACCAGGGTAATGGCTACACCTTC	CASSSYQGNGYTF
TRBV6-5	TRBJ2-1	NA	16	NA	TGTGCCAGCAGTTACTCGACTAGGCAGGGCTACAATGAGCAGTTCTTC	CASSYSTRQGYNEQFF
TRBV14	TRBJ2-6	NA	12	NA	TGTGCCAGCACGTATGGGGCCAACGTCCTGACTTTC	CASTYGANVLTF
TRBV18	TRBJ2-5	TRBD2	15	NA	TGTGCCAGCTCCCGCGGCCAGGGAGGGTTGGAGACCCAGTACTTC	CASSRGQGGLETQYF
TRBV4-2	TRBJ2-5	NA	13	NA	TGTGCCAGCAGCCAAGGCCAGGGCGAGACCCAGTACTTC	CASSQGQGETQYF
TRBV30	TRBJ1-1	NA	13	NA	TGTGCCTGGAATCCGGGGATGAACACTGAAGCTTTCTTT	CAWNPGMNTEAFF
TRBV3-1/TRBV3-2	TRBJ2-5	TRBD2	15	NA	TGTGCCAGCACAGGCGGGGGGGCCGATTGGGAGACCCAGTACTTC	CASTGGGADWETQYF
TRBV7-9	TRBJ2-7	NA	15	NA	TGTGCGAGTTCAACGGCGAGCCTAGTCGCGGACGAGCAGTACTTC	CASSTASLVADEQYF
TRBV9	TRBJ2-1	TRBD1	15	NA	TGTGCCAGCAGCCCGCCCCGGACAGGGCTCAATGAGCAGTTCTTC	CASSPPRTGLNEQFF
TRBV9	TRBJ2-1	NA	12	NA	TGTGCCAGCAGCGTAGGCCCAGCGGCGCAGTTCTTC	CASSVGPAAQFF
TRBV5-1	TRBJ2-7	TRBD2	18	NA	TGCGCCAGCAGCTCACGGCTAGCGGGGGGCCCGAGCTCCTACGAGCAGTACTTC	CASSSRLAGGPSSYEQYF
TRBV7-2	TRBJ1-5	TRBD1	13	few	TGTGCCAGCGGGACAGGGGGAAGTCGGTCCCAGCATTTT	CASGTGGSRSQHF
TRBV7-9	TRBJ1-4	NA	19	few	TGTGCCAGCAGCTTAGGGTTAAGTATGTTCTTACAGCCTAATGAAAAACTGTTTTTT	CASSLGLSMFLQPNEKLFF
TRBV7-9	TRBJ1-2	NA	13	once	TGTGCCAGCACCCTGGGCATGTCGGGGGGCTACACCTTC	CASTLGMSGGYTF
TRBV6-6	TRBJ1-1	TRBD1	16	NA	TGTGCCAGCAGACCAAGAAACCGGGACAGGAACACTGAAGCTTTCTTT	CASRPRNRDRNTEAFF
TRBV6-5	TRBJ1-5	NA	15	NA	TGTGCCAGCAGTTACTCGGGGGGGGCTGGGCAGCCCCAGCATTTT	CASSYSGGAGQPQHF
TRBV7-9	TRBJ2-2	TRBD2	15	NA	TGTGCCAGCAGTCCCGGGACTAGCTTTGCCGGGGAGCTGTTTTTT	CASSPGTSFAGELFF
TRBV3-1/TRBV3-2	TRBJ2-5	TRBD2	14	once	TGTGCCAGCAGCCAAGTCCGGGGGGGAGAGACCCAGTACTTC	CASSQVRGGETQYF
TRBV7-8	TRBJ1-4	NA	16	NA	TGTGCCAGCAGCTTAGGGCGCGGGAGCGCAAATGAAAAACTGTTTTTT	CASSLGRGSANEKLFF
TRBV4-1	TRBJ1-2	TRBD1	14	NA	TGCGCCAGCAGCCAAGTTCAGGGGGACTATGGCTACACCTTC	CASSQVQGDYGYTF
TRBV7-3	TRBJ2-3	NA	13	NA	TGTGCCAGCAGCATGACTAGTCCAGATACGCAGTATTTT	CASSMTSPDTQYF
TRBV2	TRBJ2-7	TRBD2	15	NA	TGTGCCAGCAGTGCCGTGGCGGGGGGGCCCTACGAGCAGTACTTC	CASSAVAGGPYEQYF
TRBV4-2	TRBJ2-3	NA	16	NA	TGTGCCAGCAGCCAAGTCGTGAAGCTAGGGGAAGGTACGCAGTATTTT	CASSQVVKLGEGTQYF
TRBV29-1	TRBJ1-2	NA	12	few	TGCAGCGTTGGCGACAGGTACTATGGCTACACCTTC	CSVGDRYYGYTF
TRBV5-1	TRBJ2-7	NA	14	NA	TGCGCCAGCAGCGTCCCGTCGCGTCCGGACGAGCAGTACTTC	CASSVPSRPDEQYF
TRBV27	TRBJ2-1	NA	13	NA	TGTGCCAGCAGTGGTAGACACTACAATGAGCAGTTCTTC	CASSGRHYNEQFF
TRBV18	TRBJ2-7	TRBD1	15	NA	TGTGCCAGCTCACCCCTCGGACAGGGGGCCTACGAGCAGTACTTC	CASSPLGQGAYEQYF
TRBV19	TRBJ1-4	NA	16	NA	TGTGCCAGTAGTTGGCTCTTATCACCGGGTAATGAAAAACTGTTTTTT	CASSWLLSPGNEKLFF
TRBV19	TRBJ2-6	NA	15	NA	TGTGCCAGTAGTATCCGGGTTGGTGGGGCCAACGTCCTGACTTTC	CASSIRVGGANVLTF
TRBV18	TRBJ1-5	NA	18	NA	TGTGCCAGCTCACCACCGAATCGCCAGGGATGGGGCAATCAGCCCCAGCATTTT	CASSPPNRQGWGNQPQHF
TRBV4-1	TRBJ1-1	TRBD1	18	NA	TGCGCCAGCAGCCAAGATCCCGGACAGGGAAGCAGGAACACTGAAGCTTTCTTT	CASSQDPGQGSRNTEAFF
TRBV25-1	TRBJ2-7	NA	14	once	TGTGCCAGCAGTGAATCGGTCGGGACTCGGGGGCAGTACTTC	CASSESVGTRGQYF
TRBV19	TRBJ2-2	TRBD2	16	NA	TGTGCCAGTAGTACCCGGCTAGCGGGGAACACCGGGGAGCTGTTTTTT	CASSTRLAGNTGELFF
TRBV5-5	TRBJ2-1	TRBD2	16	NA	TGTGCCAGCAGTTCCAACCTAGCGGGGGGCGGGAATGAGCAGTTCTTC	CASSSNLAGGGNEQFF
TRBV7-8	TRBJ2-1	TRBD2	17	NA	TGTGCCAGCAGCTTAGCCGGACTAGCGGGGGGAGCCAATGAGCAGTTCTTC	CASSLAGLAGGANEQFF